This T cell receptor beta chain was found in a study of response to subunit inactivated influenza vaccine. Trimming left V 3 bases short and J 3 bases short, with 15 bases between. Germline V gene sequence: CDR1 LGHNA, CDR2 YNFKEQ. The CDR3 consists of 15 residues. A single record per CDR3 protein comes from TCRdb applying MiXCR to the RT-PCR reads. This sample carries 450,000 to 600,000 distinct CDR3 sequences, approximately 7.7% of them seen once, and the ten largest clones take roughly 13%. This clonotype was picked up many times. Its antigen is not known. Whole-study results and caveats: Few additional T cells are recruited per seasonal influenza vaccination, authors suggested.

The chain uses TRBV4-2 and TRBJ2-7; D may be TRBD2 (7 bases). The clonotype was recovered from a man aged 50 to 69 who received an inactivated influenza vaccine. The specimen was PBMCs from blood, collected around 25 months after vaccination. The CDR3 loop is CASSQGGGSGYEQYF. DNA for the CDR3: TGTGCCAGCAGCCAGGGGGGCGGGAGCGGCTACGAGCAGTACTTC.